The 5 T cell receptor beta chains below were found in one sample sequenced in a study of vaccination effects on CD4 cells after COVID-19. Expansion with viral peptide pools was applied to antigen-specific CD4+ T cells by the ViraFEST assay prior to sequencing. Between days 9 and 10 of culture, CD4+ T cells were separated out. Nucleocapsid antibodies stayed negative before and after vaccination, showing no earlier SARS-CoV-2 infection. Data came from immunoSEQ multiplex PCR; TCRdb stores just in-frame clones and leaves some out. In the table there are about 24,000 clones, approximately 80% of which are singletons. These receptors' targets are unknown. The sample here was CD4+ T cells from PBMCs cultured with HCoV-NL63 spike peptides, taken before COVID-19 vaccination. Every receptor here comes from a human donor who received a COVID-19 vaccine.

The chain recombines TRBV7-2 with TRBJ1-4, with D possibly TRBD1 on 5 matching bases. CDR1 and CDR2 from the germline V gene are SGHTA and FQGNSA. This CDR3 spans 13 amino acids. Trimming removed 5 bases from V and 16 bases from J, with 20 bases in between. Here the CDR3 DNA reads TGTGCCAGCAGCCTGTCCAGGGATAAATCCCCGTTTTTT. Encoded protein: CASSLSRDKSPFF. Filled out from reference TRBV7-2 and TRBJ1-4, the complete variable domain reads GAGVSQSPSNKVTEKGKDVELRCDPISGHTALYWYRQSLGQGLEFLIYFQGNSAPDKSGLPSDRFSAERTGGSVSTLTIQRTQQEDSAVYLCASSLSRDKSPFFGSGTQLSVL.

The chain couples TRBV6-2 or TRBV6-3 to TRBJ2-1; D unclear. The CDR3 spans 21 residues. Between the trimmed V and J ends, which lost 6 bases and 1 base, there was a span of 31 bases. Per germline, CDR1 MNHEY and CDR2 SVGEGT. The CDR3 DNA reads as TGTGCCAGCAGCATATTAACGGAGTTTTGGGTACGGGTTGATTCCTACAATGAGCAGTTCTTC. This sequence encodes CASSILTEFWVRVDSYNEQFF.

The chain joins TRBV6-5 to TRBJ1-3; D remains ambiguous. This CDR3 region has 13 residues. V was shortened by 8 bases and J by 0 bases, with 8 bases between the two germline ends. Germline CDR1 is MNHEY and CDR2 is SVGAGI. This chain's CDR3 is CASLQYSGNTIYF. Here the CDR3 DNA reads TGTGCCAGCCTCCAGTACTCTGGAAACACCATATATTTT.

The chain couples TRBV12-3 or TRBV12-4 to TRBJ1-2, with D unresolved. V was pared by 0 bases and J by 7 bases, with 9 bases between. The CDR3 has 13 amino acids. CDR3 loop: CASSLAYGSGYTF. CDR3 DNA: TGTGCCAGCAGTTTAGCGTACGGGAGTGGCTACACCTTC.

The chain employs TRBV19 and TRBJ1-1; a possible D gene is TRBD1 (5 bases). V lost 6 bases, J lost 4 bases, and 12 bases lay in between. This CDR3 is 13 amino acids long. Germline V CDR1 and CDR2: LNHDA, SQIVND (reference sequence). The CDR3 nucleotides are TGTGCCAGTAGGACAGAAAGGCTCACTGAAGCTTTCTTT. Translation: CASRTERLTEAFF. Filled out from reference TRBV19 and TRBJ1-1, the complete variable domain reads DGGITQSPKYLFRKEGQNVTLSCEQNLNHDAMYWYRQDPGQGLRLIYYSQIVNDFQKGDIAEGYSVSREKKESFPLTVTSAQKNPTAFYLCASRTERLTEAFFGQGTRLTVV.